These 3 T cell receptor beta chains originate from one sample sequenced in a study of blood T cell repertoires in COVID-19. The repertoire was sequenced with immunoSEQ multiplex PCR; TCRdb's copy has only in-frame clones and lacks some. The sample yields 50,000 to 80,000 clones, roughly 86% seen once. The sequencing input was peripheral blood. Receptors were obtained from a man aged 60 to 75 with acute or convalescent COVID-19.

This clone was detected once. The chain has TRBV24-1 and TRBJ1-4; no firm D call. With 6 bases removed from V and 4 bases from J, the gap between germline ends came to 17 bases. Looked up from germline, CDR1 is KGHDR and CDR2 is SFDVKD. This CDR3 contains 16 residues. CDR3 sequence reads: CATSIREPDLNEKLFF. The CDR3 DNA reads as TGTGCCACCAGTATAAGGGAGCCAGATCTTAATGAAAAACTGTTTTTT.

This chain uses TRBV6-6 with TRBJ2-2; 7 nucleotides line up with TRBD1. V dropped 5 bases and J dropped 7; count of bases not matched to a gene: 7. The CDR3 has 14 amino acids. CDR1 and CDR2 (germline): MNHNY, SVGAGI (reference sequence). Here the CDR3 reads CASSPLQGNGELFF. The CDR3 coding sequence is TGTGCCAGCAGTCCACTACAGGGGAACGGGGAGCTGTTTTTT.

The chain links TRBV6-5 to TRBJ1-2; D is undetermined. The CDR3 covers 14 residues. Looked up from germline, CDR1 is MNHEY and CDR2 is SVGAGI. With 0 bases removed from V and 6 bases from J, the gap between germline ends came to 11 bases. For the CDR3, the DNA is TGTGCCAGCAGTTACTCGGGGAGGGCAAATGGCTACACCTTC. This encodes CASSYSGRANGYTF.